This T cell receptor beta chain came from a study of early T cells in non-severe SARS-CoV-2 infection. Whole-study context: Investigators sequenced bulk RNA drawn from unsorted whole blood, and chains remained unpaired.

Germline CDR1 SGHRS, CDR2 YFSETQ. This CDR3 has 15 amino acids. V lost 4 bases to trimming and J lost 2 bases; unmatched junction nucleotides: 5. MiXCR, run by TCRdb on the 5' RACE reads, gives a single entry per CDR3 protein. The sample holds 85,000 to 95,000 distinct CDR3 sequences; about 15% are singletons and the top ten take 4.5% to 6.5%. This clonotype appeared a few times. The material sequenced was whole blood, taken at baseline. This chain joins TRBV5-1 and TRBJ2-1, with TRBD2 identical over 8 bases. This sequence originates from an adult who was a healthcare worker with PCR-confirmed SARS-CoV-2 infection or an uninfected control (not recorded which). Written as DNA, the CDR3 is TGCGCCAGCAGCGCAGAAGCGGGAGCCTACAATGAGCAGTTCTTC. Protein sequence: CASSAEAGAYNEQFF.